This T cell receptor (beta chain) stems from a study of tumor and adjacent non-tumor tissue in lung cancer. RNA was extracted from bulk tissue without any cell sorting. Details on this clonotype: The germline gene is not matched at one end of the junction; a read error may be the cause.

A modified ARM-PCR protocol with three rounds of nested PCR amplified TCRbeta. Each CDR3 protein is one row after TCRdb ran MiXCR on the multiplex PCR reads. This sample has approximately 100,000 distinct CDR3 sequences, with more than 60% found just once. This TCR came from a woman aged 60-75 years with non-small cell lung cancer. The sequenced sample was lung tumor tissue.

CDR3 DNA: TGTGCCAGGAGTGCAAAGACAGGGAGGGCAGATACGCAGTGTTTT. Its translation is CARSAKTGRADTQCF. The chain links TRBV28 to TRBJ2-3; D may correspond to TRBD1 or TRBD2 (7 bases each). The germline V gene has CDR1 MDHEN and CDR2 SYDVKM. There are 15 residues in the CDR3.